The 19 T cell receptor beta chains presented below share a single source sample, sequenced in a study of CD4 T cells in relation to SARS-CoV-2 and coronaviruses. Here immunoSEQ multiplex PCR was the method, and the copy in TCRdb shows in-frame clones only, minus some. The repertoire holds 60,000 to 85,000 clones, with more than 85% as singletons. The unexposed donors gave CD4+ T cells in about 2011-2018, prior to COVID-19. The sequencing input was naive CD4+ T cells from PBMCs. Subset here: naive CD4+ T cells isolated by negative enrichment. These receptors came from a human donor in good health.

The CDR3 loop is CASSYSAGYYGYTF. The CDR3 DNA sequence: TGTGCCAGCAGTTACTCTGCAGGGTACTATGGCTACACCTTC. This chain connects TRBV6-5 to TRBJ1-2, with D maybe TRBD1 (5 bases). The CDR3 loop spans 14 amino acids. V shed 0 bases and J shed 3 bases, with 8 bases lying between them. Germline V gives CDR1 MNHEY, CDR2 SVGAGI.

J is TRBJ2-5 and V is TRBV3-1 (or the pseudogene TRBV3-2); D unclear. The CDR3 runs to 12 residues. CDR1 is LGHDT and CDR2 is YNNKEL in the germline V gene (reference sequence). With 5 bases removed from V and 1 base from J, the gap between germline ends came to 5 bases. CDR3 sequence reads: CASSRFQETQYF. DNA for the CDR3: TGTGCCAGCAGCAGGTTCCAAGAGACCCAGTACTTC.

This chain connects TRBV5-6 to TRBJ1-5, with 7 bases lining up with TRBD1. Germline CDR1 reads SGHDT; CDR2 reads YYEEEE. There are 16 residues in the CDR3. The junction had 7 bases not matched to a gene; V was cut back by 2 bases and J by 2 bases. The chain's CDR3 is CASSLRQGEGNQPQHF. CDR3 nucleotide sequence: TGTGCCAGCAGCTTAAGGCAGGGGGAGGGCAATCAGCCCCAGCATTTT.

The rearrangement links TRBV25-1 to TRBJ2-3, with TRBD2 identical over 13 bases. Looked up from germline, CDR1 is MGHDK and CDR2 is SYGVNS. Trimming removed 2 bases from V and 4 bases from J; junction bases left unmatched: 9. This CDR3 comprises 18 residues. CDR3 loop: CASSEPLAGGPRADTQYF. The CDR3 region has the DNA TGTGCCAGCAGTGAACCACTAGCGGGGGGGCCTCGTGCAGATACGCAGTATTTT.

CDR3 in amino acids: CASSRAKETQYF. The CDR3 DNA follows: TGTGCCAGCAGCCGTGCAAAAGAGACCCAGTACTTC. The rearrangement links TRBV3-1 (or the pseudogene TRBV3-2) to TRBJ2-5; no reliable D call. The CDR3 totals 12 residues. In germline, CDR1 is LGHDT, CDR2 YNNKEL (reference sequence). V lost 4 bases to trimming and J lost 3 bases, with 6 bases between them.

V is TRBV10-1 and J is TRBJ1-4; perhaps TRBD1 as D (6 bases). The CDR3 runs 14 residues. Germline assignment: CDR1 WNHNN and CDR2 SYGVQD (reference sequence). Deletions cut 0 bases from V and 10 bases from J, with 12 bases between. The CDR3: CASSESIGQRKLFF. The CDR3 nucleotides are TGCGCCAGCAGTGAGTCGATCGGACAGAGAAAACTGTTTTTT.

This chain links TRBV27 with TRBJ2-2, with TRBD2 identical over 14 bases. The germline V gene has CDR1 MNHEY and CDR2 SMNVEV (reference sequence). This CDR3 contains 17 residues. Losses at the gene ends were 7 bases for V and 8 bases for J; bases not matched to a gene: 12. The CDR3 DNA follows: TGTGCCAGCACCGAAGGGCCGGGACTAGCGGGAGAGGGGGAGCTGTTTTTT. Protein sequence: CASTEGPGLAGEGELFF.

This chain connects TRBV5-1 to TRBJ1-3; weak D call: TRBD1 (6 bases). The CDR3 is made up of 14 amino acids. Germline loops: CDR1 SGHRS, CDR2 YFSETQ. V was pared by 4 bases and J by 0 bases, with 8 bases between. Written as DNA, the CDR3 is TGCGCCAGCAGCGTGGACAGCTCTGGAAACACCATATATTTT. It is translated as CASSVDSSGNTIYF.

The chain links TRBV3-1 (or the pseudogene TRBV3-2) to TRBJ2-5; perhaps D is TRBD1 or TRBD2 (5 bases each). The germline V gene encodes CDR1 LGHDT and CDR2 YNNKEL (reference sequence). The CDR3 has 14 residues. V lost 3 bases and J 4 bases, leaving 12 bases between the germline ends. DNA for the CDR3: TGTGCCAGCAGCCAGGGACCGCTACGAGAGACCCAGTACTTC. It codes for CASSQGPLRETQYF.

The rearrangement uses TRBV2 and TRBJ1-2, with D maybe TRBD1 (5 bases). Trimming shortened V by 5 bases and J by 4 bases, and 20 bases separated the two germline ends. The CDR3 is 16 amino acids. Germline V gene sequence: CDR1 SNHLY, CDR2 FYNNEI. CDR3 in amino acids: CASSLNLIGGSYGYTF. The CDR3 coding sequence is TGTGCCAGCAGTCTAAATCTTATCGGGGGATCCTATGGCTACACCTTC.

The chain joins TRBV6-1 to TRBJ2-7; 12 bases match TRBD1. V shed 1 base and J 9 bases; nucleotides not matched to a gene: 7. The length of the CDR3 is 15 residues. Germline CDR1 MNHNS, CDR2 SASEGT. The CDR3 sequence is CASSEGDRGLFGQYF. CDR3 coding DNA: TGTGCCAGCAGTGAAGGGGACAGGGGGCTATTTGGGCAGTACTTC.

The chain recombines TRBV15 with TRBJ2-7; a possible D gene is TRBD2 (5 bases). The length of the CDR3 is 13 residues. CDR1 LNHNV and CDR2 YYDKDF come from the germline V gene (reference sequence). Trimming pared 0 bases from V and 3 bases from J, leaving 6 bases between. CDR3 in DNA: TGTGCCACCAGCAGAGATCGGGACTACGAGCAGTACTTC. Protein product: CATSRDRDYEQYF.

This chain joins TRBV6-6 and TRBJ2-5, with 10 bases that match TRBD2. The CDR3 is 14 amino acids. CDR1 is MNHNY and CDR2 is SVGAGI in the germline V gene (reference sequence). The trim removed 6 bases at V and 4 bases at J, leaving 5 bases unmatched. CDR3 amino acids: CASSPAGGRETQYF. The CDR3 bases are TGTGCCAGCAGCCCAGCGGGGGGGAGAGAGACCCAGTACTTC.

V usage is TRBV6-5 and J usage is TRBJ1-2; D unresolved. CDR1 MNHEY and CDR2 SVGAGI come from the germline V gene. The CDR3 has 13 residues. Trimming pared 5 bases from V and 2 bases from J, leaving 9 bases between. CDR3 sequence reads: CASSPQRNYGYTF. In DNA form, the CDR3 reads TGTGCCAGCAGTCCGCAAAGGAACTATGGCTACACCTTC.

The V gene is TRBV6-2 or TRBV6-3, the J gene TRBJ1-4; D uncertain. The CDR3 is 15 amino acids. CDR1 and CDR2 from the germline V gene are MNHEY and SVGEGT. V lost 5 bases, J lost 0 bases, and 10 bases lay in between. The CDR3 nucleotides are TGTGCCAGCAGTCAGTACCTCGCAACTAATGAAAAACTGTTTTTT. Translation: CASSQYLATNEKLFF.

This clone was observed a single time. The rearrangement uses TRBV28 and TRBJ1-1; D may be TRBD1 (5 bases). The germline V gene has CDR1 MDHEN and CDR2 SYDVKM. V lost 0 bases to trimming and J lost 1 base, with 18 bases between them. CDR3 length: 18 residues. CDR3 DNA: TGTGCCAGCAGTTTATGGGGTCTGGGACGGACATCGAACACTGAAGCTTTCTTT. Translation gives CASSLWGLGRTSNTEAFF.

The chain links TRBV20-1 to TRBJ2-1; D is undetermined. The V and J ends lost 4 bases and 3 bases respectively, with 4 bases between them. The CDR3 is made up of 11 amino acids. Germline CDR1 and CDR2: DFQATT and SNEGSKA (reference sequence). The chain's CDR3 is CSANSYNEQFF. DNA of the CDR3: TGCAGTGCTAACAGCTACAATGAGCAGTTCTTC.

This clone occurred a few times. Here the CDR3 reads CASSEQDRGEPQHF. The DNA for the CDR3 is TGTGCCAGCAGTGAACAGGACAGGGGAGAGCCCCAGCATTTT. V is TRBV6-1 and J is TRBJ1-5, with 9 bases identical to TRBD1. After removal of 2 bases from V and 8 bases from J, the junction contained 4 bases not matched to a gene. Germline V gene data show CDR1 as MNHNS and CDR2 as SASEGT. The CDR3 runs to 14 residues.

This clone showed up just once. The chain is built from TRBV19 and TRBJ2-1; 10 nucleotides line up with TRBD2. The CDR3 extends over 21 amino acids. Trimming took 4 bases from V and 2 from J; bases not matched to a gene: 20. Germline CDR1 and CDR2: LNHDA and SQIVND (reference sequence). The CDR3 sequence is CASSSRKPGLATQLPYNEQFF. The CDR3 DNA is TGTGCCAGTAGTAGTAGGAAACCGGGACTAGCGACACAACTACCCTACAATGAGCAGTTCTTC.